A single sample gave rise to the 26 T cell receptor beta chains below, sequenced in a study of T cell responses to AZD1222 COVID-19 vaccine. Some clones are missing from TCRdb's copy, which holds only in-frame ones; the method was immunoSEQ multiplex PCR. The sample yields approximately 190,000 clones, approximately 93% seen once. The sequences come from peripheral blood, collected 28 days after the second AZD1222 dose. Receptor source: an adult who received the AZD1222 COVID-19 vaccine.

The J gene is TRBJ1-2, the V gene TRBV19, with a tentative D call TRBD1 (6 bases). This CDR3 region has 13 residues. Trimming took off 4 bases at V and 7 bases at J, with 13 bases between the two ends. Germline CDR1 and CDR2: LNHDA and SQIVND (reference sequence). The CDR3 loop is CASSTQGIRGYTF. The DNA of the CDR3 is TGTGCCAGTAGTACGCAGGGGATACGTGGCTACACCTTC.

This chain connects TRBV12-3 or TRBV12-4 to TRBJ1-1, with D possibly matching TRBD1 (5 bases). This CDR3 is 13 amino acids long. V was cut by 5 bases and J by 6 bases, with 13 bases left in between. The CDR3 sequence is CASSRGEGAEAFF. CDR3 DNA: TGTGCCAGCAGTCGGGGGGAAGGGGCTGAAGCTTTCTTT.

This clone was detected only once. The chain combines TRBV28 with TRBJ1-1, with 8 positions matching TRBD1. The CDR3 totals 15 residues. Germline CDR1 is MDHEN and CDR2 is SYDVKM. Unmatched junction bases numbered 2, after V lost 2 bases and J lost 0 bases. The CDR3 region is CASSLTGGMNTEAFF. CDR3 bases: TGTGCCAGCAGTTTAACAGGGGGGATGAACACTGAAGCTTTCTTT.

This chain connects TRBV11-3 to TRBJ2-7, with 9 bases identical to TRBD1. J lost 2 bases, V lost 5 bases, and 7 bases had no gene match. The CDR3 sequence is 15 residues long. CDR1 is SGHNT and CDR2 is YENEEA in the germline V gene. This chain's CDR3 is CASSPYGTGTYEQYF. The CDR3 nucleotides are TGTGCCAGCAGCCCATACGGGACAGGGACCTACGAGCAGTACTTC.

The chain carries TRBV4-1 and TRBJ2-5; 7 bases are shared with TRBD2. Germline V gene lookup returns CDR1 MGHRA and CDR2 YSYEKL. This CDR3 has 14 residues. V lost 4 bases and J lost 2; bases outside the gene matches: 4. The CDR3 here is CASSRGLDQETQYF. CDR3 DNA: TGCGCCAGCAGCCGAGGACTAGATCAAGAGACCCAGTACTTC.

V gene TRBV6-5 combines with J gene TRBJ2-1; TRBD2 is a possible D gene (6 bases). This CDR3 spans 15 amino acids. The V gene's germline CDR1 is MNHEY and CDR2 SVGAGI. V was cut by 5 bases and J by 7 bases, with 18 bases left in between. CDR3 protein: CASSPRPRGLNEQFF. As DNA, the CDR3 is TGTGCCAGCAGTCCCCGGCCCCGGGGGTTGAATGAGCAGTTCTTC.

The V and J genes are TRBV2 and TRBJ1-5; D gene uncertain. Trimming took 7 bases from V and 0 from J, leaving 10 bases between them. Germline loops: CDR1 SNHLY, CDR2 FYNNEI. The CDR3 contains 14 residues. The CDR3 here is CASTRDYSNQPQHF. The CDR3 nucleotides are TGTGCCAGCACGAGGGATTATAGCAATCAGCCCCAGCATTTT.

The genes are TRBV6-2 or TRBV6-3 and TRBJ2-7; D call uncertain. The CDR3 runs 13 residues. The germline gives CDR1 MNHEY, CDR2 SVGEGT. Trimming took 4 bases from V and 4 from J, leaving 11 bases between them. In DNA, the CDR3 is TGTGCCAGCAGTTCCGGGTTGCGATACGAGCAGTACTTC. Protein: CASSSGLRYEQYF.

This chain joins TRBV30 and TRBJ1-3; 7 bases match TRBD1. The V segment lost 5 bases and the J segment 2 bases; nucleotides outside the gene matches: 6. Germline assignment: CDR1 GTSNPN and CDR2 SVGIG (reference sequence). This CDR3 has 14 amino acids. The chain's CDR3 is CAWDIGTAGNTIYF. The DNA for the CDR3 is TGTGCCTGGGACATCGGGACAGCTGGAAACACCATATATTTT.

This sequence joins TRBV21-1 and TRBJ1-5. TRBV21-1 is a known pseudogene. This CDR3 is 16 amino acids long. The CDR3 coding sequence is TGTGCCAGCAGCAAAGGCGGGGACCTAAGCAATCAGCCCCAGCATTTT. Protein: CASSKGGDLSNQPQHF.

This chain joins TRBV19 and TRBJ2-7, with D possibly matching TRBD1 (8 bases). CDR3 size: 13 residues. Germline V gives CDR1 LNHDA, CDR2 SQIVND (reference sequence). Trimming shortened V by 3 bases and J by 6 bases, and 12 bases separated the two germline ends. The CDR3 protein is CASSINRGGEQYF. CDR3 coding DNA: TGTGCCAGTAGTATTAACAGGGGGGGCGAGCAGTACTTC.

The V gene is TRBV4-1, the J gene TRBJ2-7; 8 bases fit TRBD2. Trimming took 1 base from V and 2 from J; bases not matched to a gene: 1. The CDR3 has 14 amino acids. Per the germline V gene, CDR1 is MGHRA and CDR2 is YSYEKL. The chain's CDR3 is CASSQAGGAYEQYF. The CDR3 DNA is TGCGCCAGCAGCCAAGCCGGGGGGGCCTACGAGCAGTACTTC.

The V gene is TRBV6-5, the J gene TRBJ1-2; TRBD1 matches at 10 bases. The CDR3 consists of 15 residues. V lost 5 bases to trimming and J lost 7 bases; unmatched junction nucleotides: 10. Germline V gene data show CDR1 as MNHEY and CDR2 as SVGAGI. CDR3 nucleotide sequence: TGTGCCAGCAGTCGTCGGGACAGGGGCCGGAGTGGCTACACCTTC. Amino acid sequence: CASSRRDRGRSGYTF.

The CDR3 loop reads CASSIVDGVFTEAFF. In DNA form, the CDR3 reads TGTGCCAGTAGTATAGTGGATGGGGTGTTCACTGAAGCTTTCTTT. The chain employs TRBV19 and TRBJ1-1; no clear D gene. This CDR3 is built from 15 residues. V was clipped by 1 base and J by 4 bases, with 13 bases between them. The germline V gene has CDR1 LNHDA and CDR2 SQIVND (reference sequence).

The rearrangement links TRBV5-1 to TRBJ1-2; 7 positions match TRBD1. J was trimmed by 3 bases and V by 5 bases; bases with no gene match: 7. Germline CDR1 SGHRS, CDR2 YFSETQ. The CDR3 is made up of 14 amino acids. CDR3 protein: CASSSAGQDYGYTF. As DNA, the CDR3 is TGCGCCAGCAGTTCGGCCGGACAGGACTATGGCTACACCTTC.

The chain combines TRBV12-3 or TRBV12-4 with TRBJ1-1; D unclear. This CDR3 region has 11 residues. Between the trimmed V and J ends, which lost 3 bases and 8 bases, there was a span of 7 bases. The CDR3 DNA reads as TGTGCCAGCAGTTTCGGAGGAGAAGCTTTCTTT. Translating gives CASSFGGEAFF.

This chain connects TRBV19 to TRBJ1-5, with TRBD1 as a possible D gene (5 bases). The germline gives CDR1 LNHDA, CDR2 SQIVND (reference sequence). The V and J ends lost 5 bases and 7 bases respectively, with 18 bases between them. The CDR3 totals 15 residues. The CDR3 DNA reads TGTGCCAGTAGTCCCCCAGCAGGGTCATTACAGCCCCAGCATTTT. Amino acids: CASSPPAGSLQPQHF.

This chain uses TRBV6-2 or TRBV6-3 with TRBJ1-5; D possibly corresponds to TRBD1 (5 bases). This CDR3 has 16 amino acids. Trimming stripped 1 base from V and 7 bases from J, with 17 bases between. Germline CDR1 is MNHEY and CDR2 is SVGEGT. This CDR3 reads CASSYWPLGVGQPQHF. CDR3 DNA: TGTGCCAGCAGTTACTGGCCATTAGGGGTTGGGCAGCCCCAGCATTTT.

There are a few counts of this clone. The J gene is TRBJ1-1, the V gene TRBV18; unclear D gene. V lost 6 bases and J 2 bases, leaving 10 bases between the germline ends. The CDR3 loop spans 13 amino acids. CDR1 and CDR2 (germline): KGHSH, LQKENI. The CDR3 here is CASSLDVNTEAFF. CDR3 DNA sequence: TGTGCCAGCTCCCTGGACGTAAACACTGAAGCTTTCTTT.

The chain is built from TRBV28 and TRBJ2-5; TRBD2 matches at 7 bases. The germline CDR1 and CDR2 sequences are MDHEN and SYDVKM. This CDR3 comprises 15 residues. Unmatched junction bases numbered 13, after V lost 8 bases and J lost 4 bases. CDR3 coding DNA: TGTGCCAGCCGTCCCCCAGGGAGGGGACGAGAGACCCAGTACTTC. The encoded protein is CASRPPGRGRETQYF.

The chain employs TRBV11-2 and TRBJ1-1; no definite D call. The CDR3 consists of 13 residues. The germline V gene encodes CDR1 SGHAT and CDR2 FQNNGV. Deletions cut 1 base from V and 1 base from J, with 4 bases between. The CDR3 DNA sequence: TGTGCCAGCAGCTTAGGCCAGAACACTGAAGCTTTCTTT. It yields the protein CASSLGQNTEAFF.

This chain links TRBV19 with TRBJ1-1; D not certain. CDR1 and CDR2 from the germline V gene are LNHDA and SQIVND (reference sequence). This CDR3 has 13 residues. V was cut by 2 bases and J by 6 bases, with 10 bases left in between. CDR3 coding DNA: TGTGCCAGTAGTATACGGGCGCATCCTGAAGCTTTCTTT. Translated: CASSIRAHPEAFF.

The gene calls are TRBV5-8 and TRBJ2-5, with D possibly matching TRBD2 (5 bases). The germline gives CDR1 SGHTS, CDR2 YDEGEE. The length of the CDR3 is 13 residues. The V and J ends lost 2 bases and 5 bases respectively, with 10 bases between them. CDR3 nucleotide sequence: TGTGCCAGCAGCTTTAGACCGGGGGAGACCCAGTACTTC. This translates into CASSFRPGETQYF.

The CDR3 reads CASSLWGSLGADTQYF. DNA of the CDR3: TGCGCCAGCAGCTTGTGGGGGTCGCTGGGGGCAGATACGCAGTATTTT. The chain employs TRBV5-1 and TRBJ2-3; D tentatively fits TRBD1 or TRBD2 (5 bases each). Germline V gives CDR1 SGHRS, CDR2 YFSETQ. This CDR3 contains 16 residues. Trimming stripped 1 base from V and 4 bases from J, with 16 bases between.

This clone showed up just once. The CDR3 spells CASSTGGNSPLHF. DNA for the CDR3: TGTGCCAGCAGTACAGGGGGGAATTCACCCCTCCACTTT. This chain links TRBV12-3 or TRBV12-4 with TRBJ1-6; 8 nucleotides agree with TRBD1. The J segment lost 7 bases and the V segment lost 5 bases, leaving 1 base of the junction unmatched. The CDR3 sequence is 13 residues long.

The V and J genes are TRBV5-5 and TRBJ2-2; D remains ambiguous. The CDR3 is made up of 12 amino acids. Per germline, CDR1 SGHKS and CDR2 YYEKEE (reference sequence). V lost 2 bases, J lost 5 bases, and 4 bases lay in between. The CDR3 bases are TGTGCCAGCAGCTTCCCAACCGGGGAGCTGTTTTTT. It encodes CASSFPTGELFF. Drawing the rest from reference TRBV5-5 and TRBJ2-2, the complete variable domain is DAGVTQSPTHLIKTRGQQVTLRCSPISGHKSVSWYQQVLGQGPQFIFQYYEKEERGRGNFPDRFSARQFPNYSSELNVNALLLGDSALYLCASSFPTGELFFGEGSRLTVL.